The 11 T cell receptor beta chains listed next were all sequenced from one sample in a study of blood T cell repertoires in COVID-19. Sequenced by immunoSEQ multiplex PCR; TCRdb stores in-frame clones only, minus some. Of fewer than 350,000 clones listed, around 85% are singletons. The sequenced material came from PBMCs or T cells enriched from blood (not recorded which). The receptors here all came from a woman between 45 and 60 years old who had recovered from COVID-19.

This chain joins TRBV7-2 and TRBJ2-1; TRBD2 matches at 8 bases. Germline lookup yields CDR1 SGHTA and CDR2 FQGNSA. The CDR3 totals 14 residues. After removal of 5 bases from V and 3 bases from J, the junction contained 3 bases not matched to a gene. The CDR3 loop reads CASSRGGNYNEQFF. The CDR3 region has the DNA TGTGCCAGCAGCCGGGGGGGGAACTACAATGAGCAGTTCTTC.

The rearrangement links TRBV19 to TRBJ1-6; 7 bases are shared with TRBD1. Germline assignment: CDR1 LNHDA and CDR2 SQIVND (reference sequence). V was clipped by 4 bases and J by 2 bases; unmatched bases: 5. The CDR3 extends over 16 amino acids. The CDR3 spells CASSTRTGTYNSPLHF. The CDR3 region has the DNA TGTGCCAGTAGTACCCGGACAGGAACCTATAATTCACCCCTCCACTTT.

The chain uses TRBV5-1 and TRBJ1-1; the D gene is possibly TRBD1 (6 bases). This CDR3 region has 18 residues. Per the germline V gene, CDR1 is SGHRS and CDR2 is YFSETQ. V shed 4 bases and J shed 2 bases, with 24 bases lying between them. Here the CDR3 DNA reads TGCGCCAGCAGCCCTGCCTTAACCTCGGGACATGATAACACTGAAGCTTTCTTT. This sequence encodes CASSPALTSGHDNTEAFF.

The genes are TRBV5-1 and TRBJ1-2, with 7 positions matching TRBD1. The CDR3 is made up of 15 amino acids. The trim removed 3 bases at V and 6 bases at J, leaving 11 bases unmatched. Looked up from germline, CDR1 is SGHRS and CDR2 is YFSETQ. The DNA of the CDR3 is TGCGCCAGCAGCTCCGCCTACAGGGGACCTGATGGCTACACCTTC. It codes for CASSSAYRGPDGYTF.

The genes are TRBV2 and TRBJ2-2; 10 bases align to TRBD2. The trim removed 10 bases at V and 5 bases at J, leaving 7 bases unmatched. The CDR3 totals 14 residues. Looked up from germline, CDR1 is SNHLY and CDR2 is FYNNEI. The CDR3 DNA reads TGTGCCATCCTAGCGGGAGAAGGAACCGGGGAGCTGTTTTTT. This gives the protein CAILAGEGTGELFF.

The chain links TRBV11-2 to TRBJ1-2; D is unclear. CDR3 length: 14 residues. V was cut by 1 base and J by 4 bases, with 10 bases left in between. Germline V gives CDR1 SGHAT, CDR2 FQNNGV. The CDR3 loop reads CASSLVGSSYGYTF. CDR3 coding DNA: TGTGCCAGCAGCTTAGTGGGCAGTTCCTATGGCTACACCTTC. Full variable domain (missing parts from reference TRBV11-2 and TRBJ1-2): EAGVAQSPRYKIIEKRQSVAFWCNPISGHATLYWYQQILGQGPKLLIQFQNNGVVDDSQLPKDRFSAERLKGVDSTLKIQPAKLEDSAVYLCASSLVGSSYGYTFGSGTRLTVV.

The CDR3 DNA sequence: TGTGCCAGCAGCAATTTCTCTGTCGTGTTGACAGAGGGGGGGTTACCCAATCAGCCCCAGCATTTT. This gives the protein CASSNFSVVLTEGGLPNQPQHF. The chain recombines TRBV21-1 with TRBJ1-5. TRBV21-1 is deemed a pseudogene. The CDR3 runs to 22 residues.

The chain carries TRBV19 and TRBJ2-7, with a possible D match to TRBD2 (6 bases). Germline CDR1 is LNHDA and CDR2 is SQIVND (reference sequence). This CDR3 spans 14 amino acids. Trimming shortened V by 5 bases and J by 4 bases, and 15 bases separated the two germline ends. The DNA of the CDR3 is TGTGCCAGTAGTCCGCCAGGTGGGGGGTACGAGCAGTACTTC. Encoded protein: CASSPPGGGYEQYF. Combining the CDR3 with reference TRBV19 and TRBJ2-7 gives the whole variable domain DGGITQSPKYLFRKEGQNVTLSCEQNLNHDAMYWYRQDPGQGLRLIYYSQIVNDFQKGDIAEGYSVSREKKESFPLTVTSAQKNPTAFYLCASSPPGGGYEQYFGPGTRLTVT.

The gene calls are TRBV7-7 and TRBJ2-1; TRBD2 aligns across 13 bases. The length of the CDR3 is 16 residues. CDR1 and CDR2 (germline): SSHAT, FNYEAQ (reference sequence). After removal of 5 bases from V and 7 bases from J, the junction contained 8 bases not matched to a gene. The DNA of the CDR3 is TGTGCCAGCAGCGAAACTAGCGGGAGGGCCTCGAATGAGCAGTTCTTC. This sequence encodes CASSETSGRASNEQFF. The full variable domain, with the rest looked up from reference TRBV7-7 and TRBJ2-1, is GAGVSQSPRYKVTKRGQDVTLRCDPISSHATLYWYQQALGQGPEFLTYFNYEAQPDKSGLPSDRFSAERPEGSISTLTIQRTEQRDSAMYRCASSETSGRASNEQFFGPGTRLTVL.

CDR3 sequence reads: CASSVGRRETQYF. CDR3 sequence (DNA): TGTGCCAGCAGCGTTGGGCGGAGGGAGACCCAGTACTTC. V is TRBV9 and J is TRBJ2-5; tentatively, D is TRBD2 (5 bases). Germline values: CDR1 SGDLS, CDR2 YYNGEE. V was pared by 2 bases and J by 5 bases, with 10 bases between. The CDR3 has 13 residues.

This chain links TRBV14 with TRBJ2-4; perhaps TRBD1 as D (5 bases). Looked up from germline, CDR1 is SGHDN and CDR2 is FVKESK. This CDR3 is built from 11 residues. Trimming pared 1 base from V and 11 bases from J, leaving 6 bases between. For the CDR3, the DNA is TGTGCCAGCAGCCAAGGGGGCCTTCAGTACTTC. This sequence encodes CASSQGGLQYF.